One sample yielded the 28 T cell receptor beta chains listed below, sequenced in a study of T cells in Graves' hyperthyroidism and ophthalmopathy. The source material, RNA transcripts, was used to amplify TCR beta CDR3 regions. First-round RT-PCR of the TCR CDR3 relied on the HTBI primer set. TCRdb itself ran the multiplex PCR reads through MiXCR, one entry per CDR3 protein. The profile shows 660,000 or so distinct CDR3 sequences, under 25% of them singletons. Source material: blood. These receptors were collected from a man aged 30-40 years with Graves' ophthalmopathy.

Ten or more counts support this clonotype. The CDR3 nucleotides read TGTGCCAGCAGCGGGACAGGGTCGTACGAAGAGACCCAGTACTTC. It codes for CASSGTGSYEETQYF. The V and J genes are TRBV11-2 and TRBJ2-5; 9 positions match TRBD1. The CDR3 sequence is 15 residues long. Germline CDR1 SGHAT, CDR2 FQNNGV. V shed 5 bases, J shed 3 bases, and the junction held 7 bases outside the gene matches.

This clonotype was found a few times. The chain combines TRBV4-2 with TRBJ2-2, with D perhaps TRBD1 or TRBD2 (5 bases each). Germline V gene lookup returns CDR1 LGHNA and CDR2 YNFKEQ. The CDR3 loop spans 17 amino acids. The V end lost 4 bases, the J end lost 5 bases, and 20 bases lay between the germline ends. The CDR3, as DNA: TGTGCCAGCAGCCCGAGGGTTCTGGGTCAGGGTACCGGGGAGCTGTTTTTT. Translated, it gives CASSPRVLGQGTGELFF.

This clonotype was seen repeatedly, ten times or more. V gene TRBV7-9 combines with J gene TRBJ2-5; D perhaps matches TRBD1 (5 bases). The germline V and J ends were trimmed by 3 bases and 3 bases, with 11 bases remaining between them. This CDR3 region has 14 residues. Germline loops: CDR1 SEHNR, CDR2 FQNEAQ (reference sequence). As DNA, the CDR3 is TGTGCCAGCAGCTTTGGTCAGGGCGAAGAGACCCAGTACTTC. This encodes CASSFGQGEETQYF.

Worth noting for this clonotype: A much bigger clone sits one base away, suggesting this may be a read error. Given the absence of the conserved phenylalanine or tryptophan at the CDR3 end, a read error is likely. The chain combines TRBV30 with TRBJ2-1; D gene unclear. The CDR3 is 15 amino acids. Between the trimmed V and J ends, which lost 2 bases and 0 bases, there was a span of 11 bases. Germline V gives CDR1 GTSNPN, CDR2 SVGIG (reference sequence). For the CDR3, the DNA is TGTGCCTGGAGTAAAGCGAGAAGCTCCTACAATGAGCAGTTCTCC. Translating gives CAWSKARSSYNEQFS.

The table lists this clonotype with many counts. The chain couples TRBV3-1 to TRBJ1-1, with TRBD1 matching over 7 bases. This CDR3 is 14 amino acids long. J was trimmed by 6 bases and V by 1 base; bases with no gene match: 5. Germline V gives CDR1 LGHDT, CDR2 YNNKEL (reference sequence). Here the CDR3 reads CASSQGDRRSEAFF. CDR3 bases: TGTGCCAGCAGCCAAGGGGACAGAAGGTCTGAAGCTTTCTTT.

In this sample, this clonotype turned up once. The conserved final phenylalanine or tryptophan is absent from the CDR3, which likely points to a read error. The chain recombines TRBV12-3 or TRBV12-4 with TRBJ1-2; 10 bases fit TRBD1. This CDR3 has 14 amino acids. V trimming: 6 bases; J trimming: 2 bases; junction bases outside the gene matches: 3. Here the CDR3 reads CASSRDRGNYGYTL. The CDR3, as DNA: TGTGCCAGCAGCAGGGACAGGGGAAACTATGGCTACACCCTC.

CDR3 sequence reads: CASSSITRTDTNTGELFF. CDR3 nucleotide sequence: TGTGCCAGCAGTTCGATTACCCGGACAGACACAAACACCGGGGAGCTGTTTTTT. The chain combines TRBV28 with TRBJ2-2; perhaps TRBD1 as D (6 bases). V was cut by 4 bases and J by 2 bases, with 20 bases left in between. CDR1 and CDR2 (germline): MDHEN, SYDVKM. The CDR3 is made up of 18 amino acids.

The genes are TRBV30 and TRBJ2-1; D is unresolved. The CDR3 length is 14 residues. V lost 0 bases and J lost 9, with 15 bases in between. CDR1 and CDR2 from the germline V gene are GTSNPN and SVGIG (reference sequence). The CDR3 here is CAWSVSWALSEQFF. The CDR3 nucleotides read TGTGCCTGGAGTGTATCTTGGGCGCTCTCTGAGCAGTTCTTC.

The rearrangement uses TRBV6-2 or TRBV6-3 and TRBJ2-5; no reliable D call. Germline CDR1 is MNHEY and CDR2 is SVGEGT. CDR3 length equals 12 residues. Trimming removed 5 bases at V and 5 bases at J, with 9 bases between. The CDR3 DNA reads TGTGCCAGCAGTACCCCAGGCGAGACCCAGTACTTC. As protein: CASSTPGETQYF.

CDR3 sequence reads: CASSPAKPEAGEFTDTQYF. The CDR3 DNA sequence: TGCGCCAGCAGCCCCGCAAAACCTGAGGCGGGGGAATTCACAGATACGCAGTATTTT. J is TRBJ2-3 and V is TRBV4-3; 7 bases align to TRBD2. CDR1 and CDR2 (germline): LGHNA, YSLEER. V lost 4 bases to trimming and J lost 2 bases; unmatched junction nucleotides: 18. The CDR3 loop spans 19 amino acids.

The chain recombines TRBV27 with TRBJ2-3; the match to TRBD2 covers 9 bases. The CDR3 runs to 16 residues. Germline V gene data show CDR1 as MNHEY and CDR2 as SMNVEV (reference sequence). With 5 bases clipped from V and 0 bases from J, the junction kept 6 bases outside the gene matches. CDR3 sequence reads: CASSPGTSTSTDTQYF. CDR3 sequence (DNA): TGTGCCAGCAGTCCAGGGACTAGCACTAGCACAGATACGCAGTATTTT.

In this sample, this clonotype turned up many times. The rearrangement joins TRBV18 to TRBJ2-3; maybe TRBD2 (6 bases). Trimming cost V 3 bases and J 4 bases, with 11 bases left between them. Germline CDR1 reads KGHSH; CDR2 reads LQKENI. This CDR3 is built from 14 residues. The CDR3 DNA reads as TGTGCCAGCTCACCCCAAGGGAGGTCAGATACGCAGTATTTT. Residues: CASSPQGRSDTQYF.

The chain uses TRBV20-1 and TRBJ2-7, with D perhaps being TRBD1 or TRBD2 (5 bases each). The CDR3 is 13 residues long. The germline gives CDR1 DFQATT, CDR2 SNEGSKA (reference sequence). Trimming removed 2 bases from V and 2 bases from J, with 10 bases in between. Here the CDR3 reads CSARPPGPYEQYF. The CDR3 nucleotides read TGCAGTGCTAGACCTCCGGGGCCCTACGAGCAGTACTTC.

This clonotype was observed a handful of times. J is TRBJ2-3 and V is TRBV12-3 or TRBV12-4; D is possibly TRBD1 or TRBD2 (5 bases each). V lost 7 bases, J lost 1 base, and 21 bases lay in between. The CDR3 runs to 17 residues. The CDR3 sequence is CASTLGTGGSRTDTQYF. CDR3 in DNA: TGTGCCAGCACCCTGGGGACGGGTGGTAGTCGCACAGATACGCAGTATTTT.

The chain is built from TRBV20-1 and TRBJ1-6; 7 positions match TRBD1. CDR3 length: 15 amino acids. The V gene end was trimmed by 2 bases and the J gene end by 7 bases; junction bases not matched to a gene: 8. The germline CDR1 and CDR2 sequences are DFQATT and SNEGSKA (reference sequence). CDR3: CSARFIGQENSPLHF. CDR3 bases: TGCAGTGCTAGATTTATCGGACAGGAGAATTCACCCCTCCACTTT.

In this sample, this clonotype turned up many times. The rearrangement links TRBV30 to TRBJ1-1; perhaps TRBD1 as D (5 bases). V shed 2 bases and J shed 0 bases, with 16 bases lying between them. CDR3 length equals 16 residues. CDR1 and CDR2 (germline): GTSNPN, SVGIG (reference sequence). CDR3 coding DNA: TGTGCCTGGAGTAGCAGCAGGGATGGGGTGAACACTGAAGCTTTCTTT. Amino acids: CAWSSSRDGVNTEAFF.

CDR3 protein: CASSFGQQNSPLHF. CDR3 sequence (DNA): TGTGCCAGCAGTTTCGGACAGCAGAATTCACCCCTCCACTTT. The genes are TRBV12-3 or TRBV12-4 and TRBJ1-6, with D possibly TRBD1 on 6 matching bases. The CDR3 contains 14 residues. Trimming took 3 bases from V and 7 from J, leaving 10 bases between them.

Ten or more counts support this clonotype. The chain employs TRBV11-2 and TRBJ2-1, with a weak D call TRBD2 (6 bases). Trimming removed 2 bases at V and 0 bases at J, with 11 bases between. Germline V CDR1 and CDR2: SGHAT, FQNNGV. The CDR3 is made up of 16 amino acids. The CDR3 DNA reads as TGTGCCAGCAGCTTACAGCGGGTAGCCTCCTACAATGAGCAGTTCTTC. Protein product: CASSLQRVASYNEQFF.

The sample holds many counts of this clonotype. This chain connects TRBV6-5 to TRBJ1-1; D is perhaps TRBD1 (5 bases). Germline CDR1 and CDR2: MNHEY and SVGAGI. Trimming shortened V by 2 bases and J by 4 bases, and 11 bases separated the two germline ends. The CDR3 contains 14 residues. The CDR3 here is CASSYQGALTEAFF. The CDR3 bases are TGTGCCAGCAGTTACCAAGGGGCGCTCACTGAAGCTTTCTTT.

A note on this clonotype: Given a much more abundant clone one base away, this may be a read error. The CDR3 spells CASSYSPIDRHEQYF. DNA for the CDR3: TGTGCCAGCAGTTACTCGCCCATAGACCGCCACGAGCAGTACTTC. J is TRBJ2-7 and V is TRBV6-9, with D uncertain. This CDR3 has 15 residues. From germline, CDR1 is MNHGY and CDR2 SVAAGI. V lost 3 bases and J lost 5, with 17 bases in between.

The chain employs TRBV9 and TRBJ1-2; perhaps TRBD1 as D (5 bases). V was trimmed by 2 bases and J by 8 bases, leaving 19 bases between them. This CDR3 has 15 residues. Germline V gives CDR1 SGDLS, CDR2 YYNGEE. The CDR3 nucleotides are TGTGCCAGCAGCGTCGCCCCCCAGGGTGCGAGGGGCTACACCTTC. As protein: CASSVAPQGARGYTF.

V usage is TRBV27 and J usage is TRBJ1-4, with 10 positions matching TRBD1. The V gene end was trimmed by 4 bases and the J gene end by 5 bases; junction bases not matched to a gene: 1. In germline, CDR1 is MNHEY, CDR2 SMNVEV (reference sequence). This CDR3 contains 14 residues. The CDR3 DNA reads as TGTGCCAGCAGTTGGACAGGGGGGAATGAAAAACTGTTTTTT. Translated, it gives CASSWTGGNEKLFF.

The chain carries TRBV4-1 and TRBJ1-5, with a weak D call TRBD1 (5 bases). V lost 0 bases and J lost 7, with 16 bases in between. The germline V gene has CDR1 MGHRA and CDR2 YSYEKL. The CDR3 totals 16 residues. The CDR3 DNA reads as TGCGCCAGCAGCCAAGATCAAGGGGTGATAGTGCAGCCCCAGCATTTT. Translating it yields CASSQDQGVIVQPQHF.

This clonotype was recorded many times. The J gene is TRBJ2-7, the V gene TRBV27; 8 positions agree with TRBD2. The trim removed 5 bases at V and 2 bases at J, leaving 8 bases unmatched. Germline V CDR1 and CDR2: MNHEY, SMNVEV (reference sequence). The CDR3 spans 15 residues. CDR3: CASSITSGRAYEQYF. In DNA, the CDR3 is TGTGCCAGCAGTATAACTAGCGGAAGGGCCTACGAGCAGTACTTC.

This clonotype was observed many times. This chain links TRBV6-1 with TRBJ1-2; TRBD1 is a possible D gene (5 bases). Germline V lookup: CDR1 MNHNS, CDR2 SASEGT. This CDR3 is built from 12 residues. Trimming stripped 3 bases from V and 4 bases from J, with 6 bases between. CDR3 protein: CASSEGGYGYTF. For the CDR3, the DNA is TGTGCCAGCAGTGAGGGGGGCTATGGCTACACCTTC.

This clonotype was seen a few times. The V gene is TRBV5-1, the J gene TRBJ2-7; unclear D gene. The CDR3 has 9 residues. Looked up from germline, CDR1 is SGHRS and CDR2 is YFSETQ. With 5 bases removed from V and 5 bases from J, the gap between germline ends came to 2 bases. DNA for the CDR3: TGCGCCAGCAGTCACGAGCAGTACTTC. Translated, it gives CASSHEQYF.

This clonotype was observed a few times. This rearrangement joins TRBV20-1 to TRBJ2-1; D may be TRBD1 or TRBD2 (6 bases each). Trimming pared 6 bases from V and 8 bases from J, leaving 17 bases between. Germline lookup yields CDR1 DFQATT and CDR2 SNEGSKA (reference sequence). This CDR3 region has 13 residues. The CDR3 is CSASGGGFHEQFF. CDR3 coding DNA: TGCAGTGCGTCCGGGGGCGGCTTCCATGAGCAGTTCTTC.

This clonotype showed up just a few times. The DNA for the CDR3 is TGTGCCACCAGCAGACCTGTCGGGGGGATGTACGAGCAGTACTTC. This gives the protein CATSRPVGGMYEQYF. This chain joins TRBV15 and TRBJ2-7, with TRBD2 identical over 7 bases. V trimming: 2 bases; J trimming: 4 bases; junction bases outside the gene matches: 8. Germline V gene lookup returns CDR1 LNHNV and CDR2 YYDKDF (reference sequence). The CDR3 loop spans 15 amino acids.